Below, one T cell receptor (beta chain) is given with its context. The antigen remains unidentified. The CDR3 is made up of 15 amino acids. In germline, CDR1 is SQVTM, CDR2 ANQGSEA. Between the trimmed V and J ends, which lost 4 bases and 0 bases, there was a span of 15 bases. Primers used in a second PCR of roughly 6 to 11 cycles were a sample-barcoded 5' primer and a J-beta primer mix. A 12-random-nucleotide template-switch adaptor tagged each cDNA molecule. In TCRdb, the 5' RACE reads were re-called with MiXCR into one record per CDR3 protein. The data hold about 1.7 million distinct CDR3 sequences, with 25% to 30% observed a single time. This entry is derived from a study of blood T cells in healthy people across ages. General study results and limits: Unsorted PBMC input precluded a conclusive naive versus antigen-experienced comparison.

The sequenced sample consisted of blood. The chain uses TRBV29-1 and TRBJ1-2, with D uncertain. This TCR came from a woman aged 25 to 39 in good health. The CDR3 DNA reads as TGCAGCGTTGGTTCCCTCCAGTCCCCTAACTATGGCTACACCTTC. This codes for CSVGSLQSPNYGYTF.